This T cell receptor beta chain was found in a study of blood T cell repertoires in COVID-19. Study information: Sites across the United States, Italy and Spain contributed samples from acute and convalescent COVID-19. PBMCs, B-cell-depleted T cells, or T cells were the source of the cDNA or gDNA that made up the material.

This CDR3 has 15 residues. The V gene lost 1 base and the J gene lost 0 bases, with 8 bases spanning the gap. Germline V lookup: CDR1 SGHDN, CDR2 FVKESK. As originally analysed: Researchers report that nucleated cell counts were estimated from reference gene primer amplification. Profiled with immunoSEQ multiplex PCR; TCRdb holds only in-frame clones, not every one. Clonal size and the V and J genes are those of that table, whereas D and trimming came from the DNA. Among 60,000 or so clones listed, more than 80% were seen once. This TCR came from a human donor with active COVID-19. The donor label of this sample is uncertain. V is TRBV14 and J is TRBJ2-3, with no clear D. Input material: peripheral blood. The CDR3 nucleotides are TGTGCCAGCAGCCAAGCGTCTACTAGCACAGATACGCAGTATTTT. This gives the protein CASSQASTSTDTQYF.